This T cell receptor (beta chain) appears in the sequencing data of a study of cytomegalovirus exposure and HLA in healthy donors. Study information: It was reported in a later analysis that the 90 to 150 validation repertoires used the same platform as the 666 first-cohort repertoires.

Assay: immunoSEQ multiplex PCR; the TCRdb copy retains only in-frame clones and omits some. Of under 70,000 clones in the sample, around 89% were seen once. Germline lookup yields CDR1 SNHLY and CDR2 FYNNEI. This CDR3 region has 15 residues. Trimming took off 8 bases at V and 0 bases at J, with 16 bases between the two ends. To note about this clone: Antigen specificity is unknown.

The study's findings and limits: Three CMV-associated chains were confirmed in vitro to be specific for CMV antigens. According to the study, 160 or so TCR beta chains were cytomegalovirus-associated.

The chain is built from TRBV2 and TRBJ1-2; D call uncertain. The sequence was obtained from a woman under 30 in good health and CMV-seronegative. Sequenced sample: PBMCs. CDR3 DNA sequence: TGTGCCAGCCCGATGGTTGGAGATTCTAACTATGGCTACACCTTC. Translated, it gives CASPMVGDSNYGYTF. Variable domain in full (rest from reference TRBV2 and TRBJ1-2): EPEVTQTPSHQVTQMGQEVILRCVPISNHLYFYWYRQILGQKVEFLVSFYNNEISEKSEIFDDQFSVERPDGSNFTLKIRSTKLEDSAMYFCASPMVGDSNYGYTFGSGTRLTVV.